One and the same sample provided the 13 T cell receptor beta chains below, sequenced in a study of blood T cell repertoires in COVID-19. Produced via immunoSEQ multiplex PCR; TCRdb's table is partial and in-frame only. The data show a few hundred thousand clones, 65% to 90% seen once. The sequenced sample consisted of PBMCs or T cells enriched from blood (not recorded which). These receptors were obtained from a woman aged 40 to 50 with acute COVID-19.

The chain has TRBV6-5 and TRBJ1-2, with D possibly matching TRBD1 (5 bases). This CDR3 is built from 12 residues. CDR1 and CDR2 (germline): MNHEY, SVGAGI. Between the trimmed V and J ends, which lost 10 bases and 4 bases, there was a span of 13 bases. CDR3 sequence: CATSDTTYGYTF. CDR3 DNA: TGTGCCACTTCGGACACAACCTATGGCTACACCTTC.

The genes are TRBV19 and TRBJ2-3; TRBD2 matches at 7 bases. Germline lookup yields CDR1 LNHDA and CDR2 SQIVND (reference sequence). CDR3 length: 14 amino acids. Trimming cost V 6 bases and J 5 bases; bases outside gene matches: 8. The CDR3 DNA sequence: TGTGCCAGTAGGGGCGGGAGTGTCAAAGATACGCAGTATTTT. Amino acid sequence: CASRGGSVKDTQYF.

The chain has TRBV11-2 and TRBJ2-2; 10 nucleotides agree with TRBD2. With 5 bases clipped from V and 4 bases from J, the junction kept 4 bases outside the gene matches. The CDR3 consists of 15 residues. The germline V gene has CDR1 SGHAT and CDR2 FQNNGV. The CDR3: CASSPSGSITGELFF. Here the CDR3 DNA reads TGTGCCAGCAGCCCTAGCGGGAGTATCACCGGGGAGCTGTTTTTT.

V is TRBV18 and J is TRBJ2-5; maybe TRBD1 (5 bases). Germline V gene sequence: CDR1 KGHSH, CDR2 LQKENI. Trimming took 3 bases from V and 4 from J, leaving 9 bases between them. The length of the CDR3 is 13 residues. DNA of the CDR3: TGTGCCAGCTCACCCTACGACAGAGAGACCCAGTACTTC. Translation gives CASSPYDRETQYF. The full variable domain, with the rest looked up from reference TRBV18 and TRBJ2-5, is NAGVMQNPRHLVRRRGQEARLRCSPMKGHSHVYWYRQLPEEGLKFMVYLQKENIIDESGMPKERFSAEFPKEGPSILRIQQVVRGDSAAYFCASSPYDRETQYFGPGTRLLVL.

J is TRBJ1-1 and V is TRBV9; D perhaps matches TRBD1 (6 bases). V lost 2 bases, J lost 1 base, and 12 bases lay in between. Looked up from germline, CDR1 is SGDLS and CDR2 is YYNGEE. This CDR3 has 15 amino acids. CDR3 protein: CASSVNIGGNTEAFF. CDR3 DNA: TGTGCCAGCAGCGTCAACATAGGGGGGAACACTGAAGCTTTCTTT.

This chain's CDR3 is CASSPLVIGGNTGELFF. The CDR3 coding sequence is TGTGCCAGCAGCCCCCTCGTGATTGGCGGTAACACCGGGGAGCTGTTTTTT. This rearrangement joins TRBV9 to TRBJ2-2; D is undetermined. CDR3 length equals 17 residues. The V and J ends lost 4 bases and 2 bases respectively, with 18 bases between them. Germline CDR1 and CDR2: SGDLS and YYNGEE.

The gene calls are TRBV10-3 and TRBJ2-7; 8 bases align to TRBD2. The V segment lost 6 bases and the J segment 3 bases; nucleotides outside the gene matches: 1. There are 12 residues in the CDR3. Germline V gene lookup returns CDR1 ENHRY and CDR2 SYGVKD. CDR3 protein: CAIRREGYEQYF. CDR3 DNA: TGTGCCATCAGACGGGAGGGCTACGAGCAGTACTTC.

A remark on this clone: The junction shows a germline mismatch at one end, possibly a read error. This chain's CDR3 is CASSIGSAGSIF. In DNA, the CDR3 is TGTGCCAGTAGTATCGGGTCAGCGGGATCGATCTTC. V and J are TRBV19 and TRBJ2-1; TRBD2 matches 7 bases. CDR3 length equals 12 residues. CDR1 is LNHDA and CDR2 is SQIVND in the germline V gene (reference sequence).

This chain links TRBV9 with TRBJ1-1, with 7 nucleotides matching TRBD1. V lost 0 bases, J lost 0 bases, and 5 bases stayed unmatched. This CDR3 is 16 amino acids long. Per the germline V gene, CDR1 is SGDLS and CDR2 is YYNGEE. CDR3 loop: CASSVVGDSMNTEAFF. The DNA of the CDR3 is TGTGCCAGCAGCGTAGTAGGGGACAGCATGAACACTGAAGCTTTCTTT.

This rearrangement joins TRBV5-6 to TRBJ1-5; D gene ambiguous. V was pared by 2 bases and J by 4 bases, with 13 bases between. Germline V gives CDR1 SGHDT, CDR2 YYEEEE. The CDR3 has 15 residues. This CDR3 reads CASSFRSLGNQPQHF. The DNA for the CDR3 is TGTGCCAGCAGCTTCAGATCCCTCGGGAATCAGCCCCAGCATTTT. Drawing the rest from reference TRBV5-6 and TRBJ1-5, the complete variable domain is DAGVTQSPTHLIKTRGQQVTLRCSPKSGHDTVSWYQQALGQGPQFIFQYYEEEERQRGNFPDRFSGHQFPNYSSELNVNALLLGDSALYLCASSFRSLGNQPQHFGDGTRLSIL.

This clone was observed once. The rearrangement uses TRBV7-6 and TRBJ1-1; TRBD1 aligns across 7 bases. Germline assignment: CDR1 SGHVS and CDR2 FNYEAQ. The CDR3 has 15 residues. Trimming at V came to 0 bases and at J to 0 bases, leaving 1 base not matched to a gene. CDR3 loop: CASSLATGMNTEAFF. The DNA for the CDR3 is TGTGCCAGCAGCTTAGCGACAGGGATGAACACTGAAGCTTTCTTT.

This clone was picked up a small number of times. The chain uses TRBV21-1 and TRBJ2-7; the table names TRBD1, a call not compared with the DNA. TRBV21-1 constitutes a pseudogene. This CDR3 spans 15 amino acids. The CDR3 here is CASPPRGCRSYEQYF. The CDR3 DNA is TGTGCCAGCCCTCCTAGGGGGTGCCGCTCCTACGAGCAGTACTTC.

The gene calls are TRBV5-1 and TRBJ2-2; a possible D gene is TRBD2 (5 bases). The germline gives CDR1 SGHRS, CDR2 YFSETQ. The CDR3 spans 16 residues. The V end was cut by 2 bases, the J end by 10 bases, with 21 bases between. As DNA, the CDR3 is TGCGCCAGCAGCTTCGGGAACCCTAAGTTCGTTGTGGAGCTGTTTTTT. Amino acid sequence: CASSFGNPKFVVELFF.